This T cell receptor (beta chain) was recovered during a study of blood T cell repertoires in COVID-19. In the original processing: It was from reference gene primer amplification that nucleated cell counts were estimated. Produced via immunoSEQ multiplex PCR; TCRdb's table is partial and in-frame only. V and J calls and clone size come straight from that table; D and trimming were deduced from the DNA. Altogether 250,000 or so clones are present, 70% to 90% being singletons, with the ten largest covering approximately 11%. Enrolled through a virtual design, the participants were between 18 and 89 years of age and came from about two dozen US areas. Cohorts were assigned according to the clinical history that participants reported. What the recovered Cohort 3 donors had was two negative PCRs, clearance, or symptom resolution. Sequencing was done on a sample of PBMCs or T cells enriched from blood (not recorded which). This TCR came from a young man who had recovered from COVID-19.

CDR3 residues: CASSYSSGHQPQHF. CDR3 sequence (DNA): TGTGCCAGCAGTTACTCGAGCGGGCACCAGCCCCAGCATTTT. This chain connects TRBV6-5 to TRBJ1-5; no clear D gene. CDR1 is MNHEY and CDR2 is SVGAGI in the germline V gene. V dropped 0 bases and J dropped 7 bases, with 10 bases sitting between them. The length of the CDR3 is 14 residues.